This T cell receptor (beta chain) was observed in a study of T cells after yellow fever vaccination. This clonotype was seen a few times. Its antigen is still unknown. Study outcomes and limitations: The booster response re-showed most primary clones: around 96% CD4, around 90% CD8.

TCRdb re-derived calls from the 5' RACE reads in MiXCR, one entry per CDR3 protein. The sample consists of 450,000 to 600,000 distinct CDR3 sequences, roughly 14% of them appearing once. The TCR comes from a man aged 30-40 years who received the YFV17D yellow fever vaccine. The specimen comprised PBMCs, sampled on the day of the yellow fever booster vaccination.

This chain's CDR3 is CAISDLAGGQSSYNEQFF. The CDR3 DNA reads as TGTGCCATCAGTGACTTGGCGGGAGGGCAGAGCTCCTACAATGAGCAGTTCTTC. The chain couples TRBV10-3 to TRBJ2-1, with TRBD2 identical over 9 bases. Germline-derived CDR1 and CDR2 are ENHRY and SYGVKD. The CDR3 has 18 amino acids. The junction had 9 bases not matched to a gene; V was cut back by 3 bases and J by 0 bases.